A selection of T cell receptor beta chains follows, all from one sample in a study of vaccination effects on CD4 cells after COVID-19. No antigen has been identified for these receptors. TCRdb's copy holds only in-frame clones and misses some; the assay was immunoSEQ multiplex PCR. The sample gives 30,000 to 45,000 clones, roughly 70% of which show up once; more than 20% is in the top ten. Sequenced here: CD4+ T cells from PBMCs cultured with SARS-CoV-2 spike peptides, sampled before COVID-19 vaccination. The receptors stem from a human donor who received a COVID-19 vaccine. Both conserved end residues are part of each CDR3. The D gene is left open where the match is weak. Rows may omit the clone size; those that give it use once, few, many or a size class.

cdr3_length,v_call,j_call,d_call,clone_size,cdr3_aa,cdr3_nt
14,TRBV9,TRBJ2-1,TRBD2,.,CASSVTSGYNEQFF,TGTGCCAGCAGCGTAACTAGCGGTTACAATGAGCAGTTCTTC
10,TRBV20-1,TRBJ2-5,.,.,CSATQETQYF,TGCAGTGCTACCCAGGAGACCCAGTACTTC
15,TRBV7-9,TRBJ1-2,.,few,CASSLIREANYGYTF,TGTGCCAGCAGCTTAATCAGGGAAGCTAACTATGGCTACACCTTC
15,TRBV11-2,TRBJ1-1,TRBD1,few,CASSPTGTGGTEAFF,TGTGCCAGCAGCCCCACCGGGACAGGGGGCACTGAAGCTTTCTTT
13,TRBV12-3/TRBV12-4,TRBJ1-1,.,.,CASSLGMGTEAFF,TGTGCCAGCAGTTTAGGAATGGGCACTGAAGCTTTCTTT
13,TRBV5-4,TRBJ2-1,.,few,CASSKSAGDEQFF,TGTGCCAGCAGCAAGTCTGCAGGGGATGAGCAGTTCTTC
13,TRBV5-1,TRBJ1-6,.,.,CASSAGGNSPLHF,TGCGCCAGCAGCGCGGGGGGAAATTCACCCCTCCACTTT
15,TRBV4-1,TRBJ1-1,.,.,CASSRGRRENTEAFF,TGCGCCAGCAGCCGGGGTCGACGGGAGAACACTGAAGCTTTCTTT
14,TRBV25-1,TRBJ2-5,TRBD2,.,CASSRRGGGETQYF,TGTGCCAGCAGTCGGCGGGGGGGCGGGGAGACCCAGTACTTC
13,TRBV10-3,TRBJ1-1,.,.,CAISVRVDTEAFF,TGTGCCATCAGTGTGAGGGTAGACACTGAAGCTTTCTTT
17,TRBV21-1,TRBJ2-1,.,few,CASSPWGPAGADNEQFF,TGTGCCAGCAGCCCATGGGGCCCAGCGGGAGCTGACAATGAGCAGTTCTTC
17,TRBV5-6,TRBJ2-1,TRBD2,.,CASSLRVVGGRAGKQFF,TGTGCCAGCAGCTTGCGGGTTGTAGGCGGGAGGGCCGGCAAGCAGTTCTTC
14,TRBV7-2,TRBJ1-6,.,few,CASSVDRRGSPLHF,TGTGCCAGCAGCGTCGACCGACGCGGGTCACCCCTCCACTTT
10,TRBV6-5,TRBJ1-2,.,.,CASTLLEYTF,TGTGCCAGCACCCTCCTGGAGTACACCTTC
14,TRBV3-1/TRBV3-2,TRBJ2-5,.,.,CASSHFSVWETQYF,TGTGCCAGCAGCCACTTTAGCGTTTGGGAGACCCAGTACTTC
12,TRBV9,TRBJ2-3,.,.,CASSRHSDTQYF,TGTGCCAGCAGCCGACACTCAGATACGCAGTATTTT
13,TRBV6-5,TRBJ2-3,.,.,CASSLTSRSTQYF,TGTGCCAGCAGTCTGACTTCTCGGAGTACGCAGTATTTT
16,TRBV27,TRBJ1-5,.,.,CASSLSGGNVNQPQHF,TGTGCCAGCAGTTTATCCGGGGGTAATGTAAATCAGCCCCAGCATTTT
13,TRBV11-2,TRBJ1-3,.,.,CASSLGERNTIYF,TGTGCCAGCAGCTTAGGGGAAAGAAACACCATATATTTT
15,TRBV10-3,TRBJ2-1,.,.,CAISDHDQIHSEQFF,TGTGCCATCAGTGACCACGACCAAATCCATAGTGAGCAGTTCTTC
16,TRBV5-5,TRBJ2-7,.,.,CASSSYRVRLGFEQYF,TGTGCCAGCAGCTCTTACAGGGTCCGATTGGGTTTCGAGCAGTACTTC
15,TRBV9,TRBJ2-2,.,.,CASSVRGGGTGELFF,TGTGCCAGCAGCGTCAGGGGAGGGGGCACCGGGGAGCTGTTTTTT
16,TRBV4-3,TRBJ1-4,.,.,CASALEGVSANEKLFF,TGCGCCAGCGCTTTGGAGGGCGTCTCGGCTAATGAAAAACTGTTTTTT
13,TRBV20-1,TRBJ2-1,.,.,CSASLGSNNEQFF,TGCAGTGCAAGTCTAGGATCTAACAATGAGCAGTTCTTC
12,TRBV2,TRBJ2-1,.,few,CASSEEVNEQFF,TGTGCCAGCAGTGAAGAGGTCAATGAGCAGTTCTTC
16,TRBV25-1,TRBJ2-1,TRBD2,.,CASRPSGTSVFNEQFF,TGTGCCAGCAGACCTTCCGGGACTAGCGTTTTCAATGAGCAGTTCTTC
11,TRBV9,TRBJ2-7,.,few,CASSDRDEQYF,TGTGCCAGCAGCGACAGGGACGAGCAGTACTTC
15,TRBV5-1,TRBJ2-7,.,.,CASRADSQVFYEQYF,TGCGCCAGCAGGGCGGACAGTCAGGTTTTCTACGAGCAGTACTTC
16,TRBV19,TRBJ1-4,.,.,CASSIGRGRSNEKLFF,TGTGCCAGTAGTATTGGTCGGGGGCGGTCTAATGAAAAACTGTTTTTT
15,TRBV27,TRBJ2-3,.,once,CASCPWGYGTDTQYF,TGTGCCAGCTGCCCCTGGGGGTATGGCACAGATACGCAGTATTTT
14,TRBV4-1,TRBJ2-2,.,.,CASSQGPFAGELFF,TGCGCCAGCAGCCAAGGTCCCTTTGCCGGGGAGCTGTTTTTT
18,TRBV19,TRBJ1-5,.,.,CASSIEGSSSTRRQPQHF,TGTGCCAGTAGTATAGAAGGGAGCAGCTCGACCAGGAGGCAGCCCCAGCATTTT
19,TRBV27,TRBJ1-2,TRBD1,.,CASSLSSRDRGTNNYGYTF,TGTGCCAGCAGTTTATCGAGTCGGGACAGGGGTACGAATAACTATGGCTACACCTTC
14,TRBV24-1,TRBJ2-5,.,once,CATNSDSYEETQYF,TGTGCCACCAATTCAGACTCGTACGAAGAGACCCAGTACTTC
19,TRBV6-6,TRBJ2-6,TRBD1,.,CASSLRDRPLYSGANVLTF,TGTGCCAGCAGTCTCCGGGACAGGCCACTATACTCTGGGGCCAACGTCCTGACTTTC
12,TRBV30,TRBJ1-2,TRBD1,.,CAWTGTAYGYTF,TGTGCCTGGACCGGGACAGCCTATGGCTACACCTTC
16,TRBV5-1,TRBJ2-5,TRBD2,.,CASSLLTSGVQETQYF,TGCGCCAGCAGCCTCTTGACTAGCGGCGTTCAAGAGACCCAGTACTTC
17,TRBV4-1,TRBJ2-2,.,.,CASSQTDRAPNTGELFF,TGCGCCAGCAGCCAAACCGACCGAGCTCCGAACACCGGGGAGCTGTTTTTT
14,TRBV7-2,TRBJ1-6,.,.,CASSFRTANSPLHF,TGTGCCAGCAGCTTTCGGACAGCGAATTCACCCCTCCACTTT
14,TRBV28,TRBJ1-2,TRBD1,.,CASSTSTGNYGYTF,TGTGCCAGCAGTACCTCGACAGGGAACTATGGCTACACCTTC
13,TRBV6-5,TRBJ2-7,.,few,CASSKEGSYEQYF,TGTGCCAGCTCCAAGGAGGGCTCCTACGAGCAGTACTTC
19,TRBV4-1,TRBJ2-7,.,.,CASSRHPAKDTGQYYEQYF,TGCGCCAGCAGCCGCCACCCTGCCAAAGATACCGGACAATACTACGAGCAGTACTTC
15,TRBV9,TRBJ1-1,.,.,CASSVGSGVSTEAFF,TGTGCCAGCAGCGTAGGTTCAGGGGTGAGCACTGAAGCTTTCTTT
14,TRBV28,TRBJ1-5,.,.,CASNGGVGNQPQHF,TGTGCCAGCAACGGTGGGGTAGGCAATCAGCCCCAGCATTTT
11,TRBV20-1,TRBJ2-1,.,few,CSATPTGEQFF,TGCAGTGCTACCCCGACGGGCGAGCAGTTCTTC
21,TRBV15,TRBJ1-1,.,once,CATSRDRRHGWGGREDTEAFF,TGTGCCACCAGCAGAGACAGACGACACGGATGGGGGGGGCGCGAGGACACTGAAGCTTTCTTT
13,TRBV7-9,TRBJ1-6,TRBD1,few,CASSGQGNSPLHF,TGTGCCAGCAGCGGACAGGGTAATTCACCCCTCCACTTT
12,TRBV10-3,TRBJ1-1,.,.,CAISGPDTEAFF,TGTGCCATCAGTGGCCCGGACACTGAAGCTTTCTTT
20,TRBV19,TRBJ1-3,.,.,CATWPPLGGIVPRIGNTIYF,TGTGCCACTTGGCCCCCCCTTGGTGGGATAGTCCCCAGGATAGGAAACACCATATATTTT
15,TRBV9,TRBJ1-1,.,.,CASSVDRIMNTEAFF,TGTGCCAGCAGCGTAGACCGGATTATGAACACTGAAGCTTTCTTT
14,TRBV21-1,TRBJ1-2,.,few,CASSPPQGLRGYTF,TGTGCCAGCAGCCCACCCCAGGGTCTGAGGGGCTACACCTTC
13,TRBV4-1,TRBJ1-2,.,few,CASSPTGRNGYTF,TGCGCCAGCAGCCCTACAGGGCGGAATGGCTACACCTTC